This TCR beta chain was recovered during a study of cytomegalovirus exposure and HLA in healthy donors. In the study overall: Within the Caucasian-associated ancestry cluster were around 81% of the 398 genotyped donors. Whole-study findings and limits: In a later analysis, an Asian-associated ancestry cluster reportedly showed fewer N-insertions than the 666-donor mean. In vitro data verified three CMV-associated chains as specific for CMV antigens. A later analysis found most CMV-associated TCR beta chains apparently HLA-restricted.

With 60 Vbeta and 13 Jbeta primers, the PCR was carried out. Sequencing was performed with immunoSEQ multiplex PCR; in TCRdb, only in-frame clones are kept and a portion is missing. The sample yields some 150,000 clones, 50% to 75% seen once. As concerns this clone: Its antigen is as yet unknown.

Germline V gene sequence: CDR1 MNHNY, CDR2 SVGAGI (reference sequence). The V gene lost 3 bases and the J gene lost 1 base, with 6 bases spanning the gap. The CDR3 has 13 amino acids. J is TRBJ1-1 and V is TRBV6-6, with D uncertain. The origin of this receptor is a woman aged 25 to 45 in good health and CMV-seropositive. The sample consisted of PBMCs. The CDR3 DNA sequence: TGTGCCAGCAGTTATCCCTCGAACACTGAAGCTTTCTTT. This translates into CASSYPSNTEAFF.